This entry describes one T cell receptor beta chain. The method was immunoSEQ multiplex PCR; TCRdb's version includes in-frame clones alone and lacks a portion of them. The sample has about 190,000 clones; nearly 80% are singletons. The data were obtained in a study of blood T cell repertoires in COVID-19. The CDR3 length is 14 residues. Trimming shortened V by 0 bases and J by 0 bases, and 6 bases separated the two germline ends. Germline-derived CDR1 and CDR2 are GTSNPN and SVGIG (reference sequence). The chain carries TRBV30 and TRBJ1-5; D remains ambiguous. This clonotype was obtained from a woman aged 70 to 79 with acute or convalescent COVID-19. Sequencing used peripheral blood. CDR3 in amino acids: CAWSVYSSNQPQHF. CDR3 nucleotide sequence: TGTGCCTGGAGTGTTTATAGTAGCAATCAGCCCCAGCATTTT.